This T cell receptor beta chain stems from a study of Graves' ophthalmopathy and Graves' hyperthyroidism. Study results and limitations: Clonotypes were expanded in thyroid at above 0.001 frequency, and most also appeared in blood.

The source of the PBMCs was 10 ml of fresh peripheral blood. As to this clonotype: No antigen is known for it. A much more abundant neighbour one base away suggests this may be a read error.

Amplification from RNA transcripts yielded the TCR beta CDR3 regions. First-round RT-PCR used HTBI primers; second-round multiplex PCR followed. TCRdb processed the multiplex PCR reads anew with MiXCR; each CDR3 protein has one entry. This repertoire shows around 600,000 distinct CDR3 sequences, over 40% found once; its top ten account for 3% to 4%. Trimming removed 10 bases at V and 4 bases at J, with 28 bases between. Germline V CDR1 and CDR2: ENHRY, SYGVKD. The CDR3 contains 17 residues. The chain uses TRBV10-3 and TRBJ1-2; possibly TRBD1 for D (6 bases). The sample taken for sequencing was peripheral blood. This sequence was found in an adult man with Graves' ophthalmopathy. CDR3 in amino acids: CASSRAGAWTVSYGYTF. In nucleotides, the CDR3 is TGTGCCAGCAGCAGAGCCGGTGCCTGGACAGTTAGCTATGGCTACACCTTC.